Following are 5 T cell receptor beta chains from one sample sequenced in a study of shared clonotypes between healthy human individuals. Profiling relied on immunoSEQ multiplex PCR, and the TCRdb table lists in-frame clones only, not all of them. The data hold some 900,000 clones, with 76% observed a single time. Sequencing was done on a sample of memory CD4+ T cells sorted from blood. Documented subset: CD45RA-negative fraction. The receptors stem from a man aged 18-30 years in good health.

The genes are TRBV7-9 and TRBJ2-1; maybe TRBD2 (6 bases). Trimming took off 6 bases at V and 0 bases at J, with 12 bases between the two ends. The CDR3 has 15 residues. Germline V gives CDR1 SEHNR, CDR2 FQNEAQ (reference sequence). CDR3 protein: CASRSGESSYNEQFF. DNA for the CDR3: TGTGCCAGCAGGTCGGGGGAAAGCTCCTACAATGAGCAGTTCTTC.

This clone was counted a few times. The chain uses TRBV30 and TRBJ1-4; D remains unclear. The V and J ends lost 3 bases and 7 bases respectively, with 9 bases between them. Germline loops: CDR1 GTSNPN, CDR2 SVGIG (reference sequence). The CDR3 totals 12 residues. The CDR3 here is CAWSRFSEKLFF. Written as DNA, the CDR3 is TGTGCCTGGAGCCGGTTCTCTGAAAAACTGTTTTTT.

This clone was observed at least ten times. Other DNA sequences in this sample translate to the same CDR3. This rearrangement joins TRBV28 to TRBJ1-5, with TRBD1 matching over 9 bases. Germline lookup yields CDR1 MDHEN and CDR2 SYDVKM. The CDR3 runs to 15 residues. The ends lost 3 bases at V and 1 base at J; junction bases unmatched: 1. CDR3 in DNA: TGTGCCAGCAGTTTGGGGACAGGGAGCAATCAGCCCCAGCATTTT. Translation: CASSLGTGSNQPQHF.

As for this clone: The identical CDR3 is also encoded by other nucleotide sequences in the sample. This chain links TRBV7-8 with TRBJ2-3; 8 nucleotides agree with TRBD2. Germline loops: CDR1 SGHVS, CDR2 FQNEAQ. V shed 4 bases, J shed 0 bases, and the junction held 0 bases outside the gene matches. The CDR3 contains 14 residues. The CDR3 loop is CASSSSGSTDTQYF. The CDR3 DNA is TGTGCCAGCAGCTCTAGCGGGAGCACAGATACGCAGTATTTT.

A remark on this clone: This same CDR3 is encoded by further DNA sequences in the sample. The chain recombines TRBV18 with TRBJ2-6, with D perhaps TRBD1 (5 bases). V was trimmed by 6 bases and J by 1 base, leaving 7 bases between them. The germline V gene has CDR1 KGHSH and CDR2 LQKENI. This CDR3 has 14 amino acids. The CDR3: CASSQGSGANVLTF. CDR3 sequence (DNA): TGTGCCAGCTCTCAGGGTTCTGGGGCCAACGTCCTGACTTTC.